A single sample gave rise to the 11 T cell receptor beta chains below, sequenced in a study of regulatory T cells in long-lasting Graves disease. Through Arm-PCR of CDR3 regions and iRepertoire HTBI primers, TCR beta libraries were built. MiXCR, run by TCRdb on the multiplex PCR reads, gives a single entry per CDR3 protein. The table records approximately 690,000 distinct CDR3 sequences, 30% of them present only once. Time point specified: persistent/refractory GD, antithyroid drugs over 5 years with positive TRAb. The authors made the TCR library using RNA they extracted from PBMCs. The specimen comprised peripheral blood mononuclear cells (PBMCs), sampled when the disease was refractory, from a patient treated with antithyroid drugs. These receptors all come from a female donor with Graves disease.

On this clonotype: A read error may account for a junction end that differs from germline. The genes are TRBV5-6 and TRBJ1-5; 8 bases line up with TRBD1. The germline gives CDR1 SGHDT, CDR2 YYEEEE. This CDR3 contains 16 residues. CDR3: CTSSLEAGGRNQPQHF. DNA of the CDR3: TGTACCAGCAGCTTGGAGGCAGGGGGCCGCAATCAGCCCCAGCATTTT.

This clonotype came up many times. CDR3 nucleotide sequence: TGTGCCAGTTCACAGGACACTGAAGCTTTCTTT. As protein: CASSQDTEAFF. The J gene is TRBJ1-1, the V gene TRBV28, with D possibly matching TRBD1 (5 bases). V lost 9 bases, J lost 3 bases, and 8 bases lay in between. The CDR3 contains 11 residues. Germline CDR1 reads MDHEN; CDR2 reads SYDVKM.

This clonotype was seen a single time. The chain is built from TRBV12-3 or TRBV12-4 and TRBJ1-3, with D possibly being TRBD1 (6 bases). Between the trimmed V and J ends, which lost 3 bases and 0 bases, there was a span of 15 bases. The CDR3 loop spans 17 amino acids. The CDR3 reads CASSFGGHLSSGNTIYF. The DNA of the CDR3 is TGTGCCAGCAGTTTTGGGGGACATTTGAGCTCTGGAAACACCATATATTTT.

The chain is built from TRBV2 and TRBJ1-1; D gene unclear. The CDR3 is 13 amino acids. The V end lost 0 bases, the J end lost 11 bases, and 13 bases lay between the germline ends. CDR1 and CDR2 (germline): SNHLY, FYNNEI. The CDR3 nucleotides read TGTGCCAGCAGTGAAGCCCAGGTCCTGGGGGCTTTCTTT. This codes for CASSEAQVLGAFF. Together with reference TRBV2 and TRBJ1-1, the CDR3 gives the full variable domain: EPEVTQTPSHQVTQMGQEVILRCVPISNHLYFYWYRQILGQKVEFLVSFYNNEISEKSEIFDDQFSVERPDGSNFTLKIRSTKLEDSAMYFCASSEAQVLGAFFGQGTRLTVV.

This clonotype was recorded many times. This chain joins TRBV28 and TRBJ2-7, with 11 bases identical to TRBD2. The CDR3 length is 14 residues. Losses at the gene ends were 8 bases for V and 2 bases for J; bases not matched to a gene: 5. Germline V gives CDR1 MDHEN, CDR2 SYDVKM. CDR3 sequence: CASGLTSGTYEQYF. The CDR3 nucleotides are TGTGCCAGCGGGCTGACTAGCGGGACCTACGAGCAGTACTTC.

CDR3 protein: CASSFDFPGELFF. The CDR3, as DNA: TGTGCCAGCAGTTTTGACTTTCCCGGGGAGCTGTTTTTT. This rearrangement joins TRBV12-3 or TRBV12-4 to TRBJ2-2, with D uncertain. V was pared by 3 bases and J by 6 bases, with 8 bases between. The CDR3 sequence is 13 residues long.

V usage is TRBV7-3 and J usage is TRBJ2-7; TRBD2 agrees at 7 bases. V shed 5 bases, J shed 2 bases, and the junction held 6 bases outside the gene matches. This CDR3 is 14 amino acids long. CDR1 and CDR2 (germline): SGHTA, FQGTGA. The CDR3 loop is CASSPGGSAYEQYF. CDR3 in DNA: TGTGCCAGCAGCCCGGGGGGAAGCGCCTACGAGCAGTACTTC.

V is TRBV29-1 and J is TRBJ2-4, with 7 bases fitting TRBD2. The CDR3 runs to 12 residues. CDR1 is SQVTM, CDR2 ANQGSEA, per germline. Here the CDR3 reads CSLVGRDNIQYF. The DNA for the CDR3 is TGCAGTTTAGTGGGGAGGGACAACATTCAGTACTTC. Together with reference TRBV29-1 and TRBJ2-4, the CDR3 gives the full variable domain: SAVISQKPSRDICQRGTSLTIQCQVDSQVTMMFWYRQQPGQSLTLIATANQGSEATYESGFVIDKFPISRPNLTFSTLTVSNMSPEDSSIYLCSLVGRDNIQYFGAGTRLSVL.

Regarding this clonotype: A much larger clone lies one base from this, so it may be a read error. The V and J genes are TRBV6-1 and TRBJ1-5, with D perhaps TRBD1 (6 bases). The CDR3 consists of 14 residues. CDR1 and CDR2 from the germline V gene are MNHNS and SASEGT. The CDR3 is CATRLAGARQLQHF. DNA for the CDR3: TGTGCCACAAGACTTGCAGGGGCGAGACAGCTCCAGCATTTT.

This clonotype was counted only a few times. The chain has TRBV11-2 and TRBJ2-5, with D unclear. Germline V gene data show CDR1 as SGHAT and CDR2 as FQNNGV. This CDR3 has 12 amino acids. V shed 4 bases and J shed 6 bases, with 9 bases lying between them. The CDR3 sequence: CASSSHRKTQYF. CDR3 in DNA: TGTGCCAGCAGCTCTCACAGAAAGACCCAGTACTTC.

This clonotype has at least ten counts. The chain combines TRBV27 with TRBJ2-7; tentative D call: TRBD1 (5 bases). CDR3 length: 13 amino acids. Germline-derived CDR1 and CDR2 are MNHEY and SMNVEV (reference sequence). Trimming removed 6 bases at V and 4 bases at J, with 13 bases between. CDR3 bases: TGTGCCAGCAGCTTCGGAAGGGGTTACGAGCAGTACTTC. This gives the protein CASSFGRGYEQYF.